These T cell receptor beta chains were read from a single sample in a study of T-cell reconstitution after alpha-beta-depleted transplantation in children. TCRdb re-derived calls from the PCR reads in MiXCR, one entry per CDR3 protein. The sample has 280,000 or so distinct CDR3 sequences; roughly 11% are singletons. This specimen consisted of peripheral blood, obtained 180 days after TCRalphabeta/CD19-depleted stem cell transplant. The receptors originated from a male patient aged 2-10 years who had a stem cell transplant for chronic granulomatous disease, so the T cells may come from the graft donor. Each CDR3 is given with its conserved first and last residue. The D gene is left open where the match is weak. Expanded clones are given a class, and other clones once, few, many or no size at all.

cdr3_nt | cdr3_aa | d_call | v_call | clone_size | j_call
TGTGCCAGCAGCCTCCTGAAGGCCCAGGGATTTACCTACGAGCAGTACTTC | CASSLLKAQGFTYEQYF | NA | TRBV3-1 | many | TRBJ2-7
TGCAGTGCTAGAGATCGCCAGGGGTTGTGGGAGCAGTACTTC | CSARDRQGLWEQYF | NA | TRBV20-1 | many | TRBJ2-7
TGTGCCAGCAGCCCGGGCGGATTCATTAGCAATCAGCCCCAGCATTTT | CASSPGGFISNQPQHF | NA | TRBV28 | NA | TRBJ1-5
TGTGCCAGCAGTTACGCAAGGACTAGTTCCTACAATGAGCAGTTCTTC | CASSYARTSSYNEQFF | TRBD2 | TRBV6-2/TRBV6-3 | many | TRBJ2-1
TGTGCCAGCAGTTTATCCACCTCTACCTCCACCGGGGAGCTGTTTTTT | CASSLSTSTSTGELFF | NA | TRBV28 | NA | TRBJ2-2
TGCGCCAGCAGCCCTCCAGGGCCCGCTGGCTACAATGAGCAGTTCTTC | CASSPPGPAGYNEQFF | NA | TRBV5-1 | many | TRBJ2-1
TGTGCCAGCAGTTTAATGGTAGCGGGAGGGGGAACAGATACGCAGTATTTT | CASSLMVAGGGTDTQYF | TRBD2 | TRBV27 | many | TRBJ2-3
TGTGCCAGCAGTCCACATTCCGCAGGTGTTAATGAAAAACTGTTTTTT | CASSPHSAGVNEKLFF | NA | TRBV28 | few | TRBJ1-4
TGTGCTAGTAGTATACTAGAAAGCTCCTACAATGAGCAGTTCTTC | CASSILESSYNEQFF | NA | TRBV19 | NA | TRBJ2-1
TGTGCCAGCATCAATGATGGGGGCCCTGGGGCCAACGTCCTGACTTTC | CASINDGGPGANVLTF | NA | TRBV6-1 | NA | TRBJ2-6
TGTGCCAGTAGTCCTGGACGCGCGAGGGTCTCCTACGAGCAGTACTTC | CASSPGRARVSYEQYF | NA | TRBV19 | NA | TRBJ2-7
TGCAGTGCTAAAGGACTAGCGGGAGACACAGATACGCAGTATTTT | CSAKGLAGDTDTQYF | TRBD2 | TRBV20-1 | NA | TRBJ2-3
TGCAGCGTTGAGGGACTATCTGGAGAGACCCAGTACTTC | CSVEGLSGETQYF | TRBD2 | TRBV29-1 | many | TRBJ2-5
TGTGCCAGCAGCTTGATAGTCATCCCGAACACCGGGGAGCTGTTTTTT | CASSLIVIPNTGELFF | NA | TRBV5-6 | many | TRBJ2-2
TGTGCCAGCAGCAAAGAAGTCAGGACGCCGGATACGCAGTATTTT | CASSKEVRTPDTQYF | NA | TRBV21-1 | many | TRBJ2-3
TGCAGTGCTAGAGCCCCCAACCCGGGACAGGCCTCCTACAATGAGCAGTTCTTC | CSARAPNPGQASYNEQFF | TRBD1 | TRBV20-1 | once | TRBJ2-1
TGTGCCAGCAGCTTAGTTCAGGGAGGGGACTATGGCTACACCTTC | CASSLVQGGDYGYTF | NA | TRBV7-9 | many | TRBJ1-2
TGTGCCAGCAGTCCCGTTGGGAAGGATGAGCAGTTCTTC | CASSPVGKDEQFF | NA | TRBV27 | many | TRBJ2-1
TGTGCCAGCAGCTTAGGATGGGGGGCGACTCAAGAGACCCAGTACTTC | CASSLGWGATQETQYF | NA | TRBV7-6 | many | TRBJ2-5
TGTGCCAGCAGTGCCCGGGACAGGGAACGCGGCTACACCTTC | CASSARDRERGYTF | TRBD1 | TRBV6-1 | many | TRBJ1-2
TGTGCCAGCAGCCAGACTAGCGGGAGATACGAGCAGTACTTC | CASSQTSGRYEQYF | TRBD2 | TRBV6-1 | many | TRBJ2-7
TGCAGTGCTAGGCCGTATAGACTCCTCGAAACGCAGTATTTT | CSARPYRLLETQYF | NA | TRBV20-1 | many | TRBJ2-3
TGTGCCTGGAGTCCAGACACTCGGGGCAAGGAGCAGTACTTC | CAWSPDTRGKEQYF | NA | TRBV30 | NA | TRBJ2-7
TGCAGTGCTAGGGTCCGCCAGGCTGGCTACACCTTC | CSARVRQAGYTF | NA | TRBV20-1 | many | TRBJ1-2
TGTGCCAGCAGTTACTATAGTAGCGGGATTACCTACGAGCAGTACTTC | CASSYYSSGITYEQYF | TRBD2 | TRBV6-5 | many | TRBJ2-7
TGTGCCAGCAGTTTAATTGCGGGACTAGCGGGGGGAATCTACAATGAGCAGTTCTTC | CASSLIAGLAGGIYNEQFF | TRBD2 | TRBV12-3/TRBV12-4 | NA | TRBJ2-1
TGTGCCTGGAGTGTACAAGGCAATGAGCAGTTCTTC | CAWSVQGNEQFF | NA | TRBV30 | many | TRBJ2-1
TGTGCCAGCAGTGAAGAGGCAGGGGGCGAAGATACGCAGTATTTT | CASSEEAGGEDTQYF | TRBD1 | TRBV6-4 | NA | TRBJ2-3
TGTGCCAGCAGTTTTAGGGGGAGGGTTCGCAATGAGCAGTTCTTC | CASSFRGRVRNEQFF | NA | TRBV28 | NA | TRBJ2-1